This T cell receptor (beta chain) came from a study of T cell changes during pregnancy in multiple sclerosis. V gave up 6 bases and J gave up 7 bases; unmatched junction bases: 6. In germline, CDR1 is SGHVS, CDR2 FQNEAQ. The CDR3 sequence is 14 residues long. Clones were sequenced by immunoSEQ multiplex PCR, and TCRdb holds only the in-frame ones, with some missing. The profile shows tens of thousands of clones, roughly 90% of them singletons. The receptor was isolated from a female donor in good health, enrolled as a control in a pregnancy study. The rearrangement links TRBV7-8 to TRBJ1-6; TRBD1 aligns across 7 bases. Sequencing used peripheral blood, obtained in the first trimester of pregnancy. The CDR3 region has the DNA TGTGCCAGCAGTTGGACAGGTATCAATTCACCCCTCCACTTT. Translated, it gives CASSWTGINSPLHF.